The next 23 T cell receptor beta chains were all read from a single sample in a study of technical replicates of blood from a few donors. Some clones are missing from TCRdb's copy, which holds only in-frame ones; the method was immunoSEQ multiplex PCR. Of about 83,000 clones listed, around 90% were seen once; the top ten hold roughly 0.27%. Material: T cells isolated from PBMCs. The receptor source for this set is a human donor in good health.

This clone was seen once. The CDR3 sequence: CASSLVSSLLDTQYF. For the CDR3, the DNA is TGTGCCAGCAGCTTAGTGAGTAGCCTGTTAGATACGCAGTATTTT. This sequence joins TRBV7-2 and TRBJ2-3, with no clear D. Germline CDR1 SGHTA, CDR2 FQGNSA. This CDR3 spans 15 amino acids. Trimming shortened V by 1 base and J by 5 bases, and 13 bases separated the two germline ends.

V is TRBV5-5 and J is TRBJ1-1; 7 nucleotides align to TRBD1. The ends lost 2 bases at V and 3 bases at J; junction bases unmatched: 1. Germline loops: CDR1 SGHKS, CDR2 YYEKEE (reference sequence). The CDR3 totals 13 residues. CDR3 in DNA: TGTGCCAGCAGCTTAGACAGGGACACTGAAGCTTTCTTT. It translates to CASSLDRDTEAFF.

The rearrangement uses TRBV5-1 and TRBJ1-2; D remains ambiguous. CDR1 and CDR2 (germline): SGHRS, YFSETQ. The CDR3 sequence is 14 residues long. V was clipped by 0 bases and J by 4 bases, with 10 bases between them. Here the CDR3 DNA reads TGCGCCAGCAGCTTGGATTCCGGGAGCTATGGCTACACCTTC. It is translated as CASSLDSGSYGYTF.

V usage is TRBV11-3 and J usage is TRBJ1-1, with D tentatively TRBD1 (6 bases). V shed 3 bases and J shed 1 base, with 12 bases lying between them. The germline CDR1 and CDR2 sequences are SGHNT and YENEEA. The CDR3 sequence is 15 residues long. CDR3 sequence: CASSLGGGPNTEAFF. CDR3 coding DNA: TGTGCCAGCAGCTTGGGGGGGGGCCCGAACACTGAAGCTTTCTTT.

The chain links TRBV7-8 to TRBJ1-1; D is perhaps TRBD1 (6 bases). Germline CDR1 is SGHVS and CDR2 is FQNEAQ. CDR3 length: 15 amino acids. V lost 5 bases and J 5 bases, leaving 18 bases between the germline ends. The CDR3 sequence: CASSQRGLRGTEAFF. CDR3 bases: TGTGCCAGCAGCCAAAGAGGCCTCAGGGGAACTGAAGCTTTCTTT.

The chain uses TRBV7-9 and TRBJ2-7; D is possibly TRBD2 (6 bases). The V gene's germline CDR1 is SEHNR and CDR2 FQNEAQ (reference sequence). The CDR3 runs to 12 residues. V lost 5 bases and J 6 bases, leaving 11 bases between the germline ends. Here the CDR3 DNA reads TGTGCCAGCAGCCCTACCGGGGGCGAGCAGTACTTC. Encoded protein: CASSPTGGEQYF.

J is TRBJ1-3 and V is TRBV10-3; weak D call: TRBD1 (6 bases). This CDR3 has 16 amino acids. Trimming removed 8 bases from V and 4 bases from J, with 21 bases in between. Germline CDR1 ENHRY, CDR2 SYGVKD. The DNA for the CDR3 is TGTGCCATCGGGAAGACAGGCCGGCCGGGCGGAAACACCATATATTTT. Its protein product is CAIGKTGRPGGNTIYF.

This rearrangement joins TRBV7-2 to TRBJ2-7; 7 bases are a match to TRBD1. The germline V gene encodes CDR1 SGHTA and CDR2 FQGNSA. V shed 5 bases and J 1 base; nucleotides not matched to a gene: 11. The CDR3 runs to 16 residues. This CDR3 is CASSPGGQATSYEQYF. As DNA, the CDR3 is TGTGCCAGCAGCCCCGGTGGACAGGCGACATCCTACGAGCAGTACTTC. Supplemented by reference TRBV7-2 and TRBJ2-7, the full variable domain reads GAGVSQSPSNKVTEKGKDVELRCDPISGHTALYWYRQSLGQGLEFLIYFQGNSAPDKSGLPSDRFSAERTGGSVSTLTIQRTQQEDSAVYLCASSPGGQATSYEQYFGPGTRLTVT.

The chain couples TRBV4-2 to TRBJ1-4; 9 bases match TRBD1. This CDR3 contains 17 residues. Trimming removed 1 base from V and 8 bases from J; junction bases left unmatched: 11. Germline V gene data show CDR1 as LGHNA and CDR2 as YNFKEQ. The CDR3 loop is CASSQGYYRGRREKLFF. As DNA, the CDR3 is TGTGCCAGCAGCCAAGGCTACTACAGGGGGCGCAGAGAAAAACTGTTTTTT.

The V gene is TRBV6-1, the J gene TRBJ2-1, with TRBD1 matching 7 bases. The V gene end was trimmed by 4 bases and the J gene end by 3 bases; junction bases not matched to a gene: 6. The germline V gene encodes CDR1 MNHNS and CDR2 SASEGT. This CDR3 has 15 residues. The DNA for the CDR3 is TGTGCCAGCAGTGTATTTGGGGACAGCTACAATGAGCAGTTCTTC. This codes for CASSVFGDSYNEQFF.

Note on this clone: Compared with germline, one end of the junction differs, possibly owing to a read error. The same CDR3 can be traced to other DNA sequences in this sample. The chain uses TRBV18 and TRBJ1-1; 8 positions match TRBD1. CDR1 KGHSH and CDR2 LQKENI come from the germline V gene. The CDR3 is 13 amino acids. In DNA form, the CDR3 reads TGTGCCAGCTCCCCACAGGGGGACACTGAAGCTTTCTTT. It yields the protein CASSPQGDTEAFF.

CDR3 bases: TGTGCCAGCAGCATGCCGGGACAGGGGATGACCGGGGAGCTGTTTTTT. The encoded protein is CASSMPGQGMTGELFF. J is TRBJ2-2 and V is TRBV5-8; 10 bases match TRBD1. V lost 4 bases and J lost 5; bases outside the gene matches: 8. Germline CDR1 and CDR2: SGHTS and YDEGEE. The length of the CDR3 is 16 residues. Supplemented by reference TRBV5-8 and TRBJ2-2, the full variable domain reads EAGVTQSPTHLIKTRGQQATLRCSPISGHTSVYWYQQALGLGLQFLLWYDEGEERNRGNFPPRFSGRQFPNYSSELNVNALELEDSALYLCASSMPGQGMTGELFFGEGSRLTVL.

The CDR3 coding sequence is TGTGCCAGCAGCCTTAGCGGGAGGGCCGAGTACGAGCAGTACTTC. As protein: CASSLSGRAEYEQYF. The V call is TRBV6-5, the J call TRBJ2-7; TRBD2 matches 11 bases. The germline CDR1 and CDR2 sequences are MNHEY and SVGAGI. The V segment lost 6 bases and the J segment 4 bases; nucleotides outside the gene matches: 8. The CDR3 sequence is 15 residues long.

J is TRBJ1-2 and V is TRBV5-1; the match to TRBD1 covers 9 bases. The CDR3 is made up of 15 amino acids. V shed 4 bases and J 8 bases; nucleotides not matched to a gene: 12. Germline V gene lookup returns CDR1 SGHRS and CDR2 YFSETQ. CDR3: CASSPRIQGAQGYTF. The CDR3 nucleotides read TGCGCCAGCAGCCCAAGAATACAGGGGGCGCAGGGCTACACCTTC.

This clone occurred once. This chain connects TRBV12-5 to TRBJ1-2; weak D call: TRBD1 (6 bases). Trimming removed 0 bases at V and 7 bases at J, with 9 bases between. There are 13 residues in the CDR3. The germline V gene encodes CDR1 LGHNT and CDR2 FRNRAP. CDR3 bases: TGTGCTAGTGGTTTGGTAGGGGGGGGTGGCTACACCTTC. This codes for CASGLVGGGGYTF.

This rearrangement joins TRBV27 to TRBJ2-5; D might be TRBD2 (5 bases). The CDR3 extends over 16 amino acids. V was clipped by 1 base and J by 4 bases, with 16 bases between them. Germline V lookup: CDR1 MNHEY, CDR2 SMNVEV (reference sequence). Here the CDR3 DNA reads TGTGCCAGCAGTTTATATGGGATTGTGAGCGGAGAGACCCAGTACTTC. It encodes CASSLYGIVSGETQYF.

This chain joins TRBV5-4 and TRBJ2-1; TRBD2 matches 13 bases. The CDR3 totals 17 residues. CDR1 and CDR2 from the germline V gene are SGHNT and YYREEE (reference sequence). The trim removed 0 bases at V and 2 bases at J, leaving 2 bases unmatched. The CDR3 nucleotides read TGTGCCAGCAGCTTGGTACTAGCGGGAGGGGCCTACAATGAGCAGTTCTTC. Amino acids: CASSLVLAGGAYNEQFF. Full variable domain (outside the CDR3, taken from reference TRBV5-4 and TRBJ2-1): ETGVTQSPTHLIKTRGQQVTLRCSSQSGHNTVSWYQQALGQGPQFIFQYYREEENGRGNFPPRFSGLQFPNYSSELNVNALELDDSALYLCASSLVLAGGAYNEQFFGPGTRLTVL.

The chain couples TRBV13 to TRBJ2-5, with D perhaps matching TRBD1 (6 bases). The CDR3 consists of 13 residues. CDR1 and CDR2 from the germline V gene are PRHDT and FYEKMQ (reference sequence). The germline V and J ends were trimmed by 5 bases and 1 base, with 8 bases remaining between them. The CDR3 sequence is CASSQDSQETQYF. CDR3 DNA sequence: TGTGCCAGCAGCCAGGACAGCCAAGAGACCCAGTACTTC.

V and J are TRBV30 and TRBJ1-5; D uncertain. V dropped 0 bases and J dropped 0 bases, with 15 bases sitting between them. CDR1 and CDR2 from the germline V gene are GTSNPN and SVGIG (reference sequence). The CDR3 spans 17 residues. CDR3 region: CAWSVPPNYYSNQPQHF. The CDR3, as DNA: TGTGCCTGGAGTGTTCCACCGAACTACTATAGCAATCAGCCCCAGCATTTT. Combining the CDR3 with reference TRBV30 and TRBJ1-5 gives the whole variable domain SQTIHQWPATLVQPVGSPLSLECTVEGTSNPNLYWYRQAAGRGLQLLFYSVGIGQISSEVPQNLSASRPQDRQFILSSKKLLLSDSGFYLCAWSVPPNYYSNQPQHFGDGTRLSIL.

This clone was counted a single time. The chain combines TRBV5-4 with TRBJ2-7, with a possible D match to TRBD2 (5 bases). The CDR3 extends over 14 amino acids. Per the germline V gene, CDR1 is SGHNT and CDR2 is YYREEE (reference sequence). V lost 3 bases, J lost 2 bases, and 12 bases lay in between. Written as DNA, the CDR3 is TGTGCCAGCAGCTCGGACGGGGATCCCTACGAGCAGTACTTC. It codes for CASSSDGDPYEQYF.

This chain joins TRBV2 and TRBJ2-7; D is unresolved. The CDR3 totals 13 residues. The germline V and J ends were trimmed by 8 bases and 0 bases, with 11 bases remaining between them. In germline, CDR1 is SNHLY, CDR2 FYNNEI. The CDR3 sequence is CASRFQDSYEQYF. DNA of the CDR3: TGTGCCAGCCGGTTCCAAGACTCCTACGAGCAGTACTTC.

The CDR3 here is CASQDRAYNSPLHF. CDR3 bases: TGTGCCAGCCAGGACAGGGCCTATAATTCACCCCTCCACTTT. This chain connects TRBV19 to TRBJ1-6; 8 bases are a match to TRBD1. J gave up 2 bases and V 9 bases, and 3 bases lay outside the gene matches. Germline CDR1 LNHDA, CDR2 SQIVND (reference sequence). This CDR3 comprises 14 residues.

The genes are TRBV11-3 and TRBJ2-4, with TRBD2 identical over 8 bases. V shed 5 bases and J 0 bases; nucleotides not matched to a gene: 15. Germline values: CDR1 SGHNT, CDR2 YENEEA. This CDR3 is 19 amino acids long. The CDR3 nucleotides read TGTGCCAGCAGCCCCCCAGCGGGGGCGCATCCTTTAGCCAAAAACATTCAGTACTTC. Residues: CASSPPAGAHPLAKNIQYF.